These 2 T cell receptor beta chains were sequenced from one sample in a study of shared clonotypes between healthy human individuals. The protocol was immunoSEQ multiplex PCR, while the TCRdb copy is restricted to in-frame clones and leaves out a portion. In the table there are some 2,400,000 clones, 90% to 96% of which are singletons. Input material: naive CD4+ T cells sorted from blood. As to subset: CD45RA+ positively selected. Every receptor here comes from a man aged 18 to 29 in good health.

Worth noting for this clone: Distinct nucleotide sequences in the sample also encode this CDR3. V and J are TRBV18 and TRBJ1-6; no firm D call. V was clipped by 0 bases and J by 7 bases, with 10 bases between them. The length of the CDR3 is 15 residues. The V gene's germline CDR1 is KGHSH and CDR2 LQKENI. The CDR3 protein is CASSPPNGGNSPLHF. CDR3 sequence (DNA): TGTGCCAGCTCACCACCGAACGGAGGGAATTCACCCCTCCACTTT.

Concerning this clone: In the same sample, other DNA sequences code for this CDR3. The chain combines TRBV28 with TRBJ1-1; D possibly corresponds to TRBD1 (5 bases). V lost 4 bases and J lost 1, with 10 bases in between. Germline V lookup: CDR1 MDHEN, CDR2 SYDVKM. This CDR3 region has 14 residues. The CDR3, as DNA: TGTGCCAGCAGTTCTCCGGGGCAGAACACTGAAGCTTTCTTT. It codes for CASSSPGQNTEAFF.